The next 11 T cell receptor beta chains were all read from a single sample in a study of patients and donors after allogeneic stem cell transplantation. TCRdb ran MiXCR on the RT-PCR reads and lists one entry per CDR3 protein. Here the sample spans about 960,000 distinct CDR3 sequences, more than 15% being singletons. The sequencing input was blood, either unsorted or a sorted T cell fraction (not recorded which). The receptors were sampled from a human donor who was either an allogeneic HSCT recipient or a stem cell or donor lymphocyte infusion donor (not recorded which). It is not recorded whose cells these are; they may come from a transplant donor.

This clonotype has just a few counts. The chain couples TRBV10-2 to TRBJ1-1, with D possibly matching TRBD1 (6 bases). Germline V CDR1 and CDR2: WSHSY, SAAADI. The CDR3 is 15 amino acids. V dropped 6 bases and J dropped 0 bases, with 14 bases sitting between them. The CDR3 reads CASRKTGDMNTEAFF. The CDR3 DNA is TGCGCCAGCAGGAAGACAGGTGACATGAACACTGAAGCTTTCTTT.

This clonotype was seen a handful of times. This chain links TRBV12-3 or TRBV12-4 with TRBJ1-5; 8 nucleotides agree with TRBD1. CDR3 length: 16 amino acids. After removal of 5 bases from V and 0 bases from J, the junction contained 6 bases not matched to a gene. This chain's CDR3 is CASSLTGGHSNQPQHF. The CDR3 region has the DNA TGTGCCAGCAGTCTAACAGGGGGTCATAGCAATCAGCCCCAGCATTTT.

The sample holds a few counts of this clonotype. V usage is TRBV30 and J usage is TRBJ2-2; 8 bases are shared with TRBD1. The germline V gene encodes CDR1 GTSNPN and CDR2 SVGIG (reference sequence). V shed 4 bases and J 4 bases; nucleotides not matched to a gene: 5. This CDR3 has 14 amino acids. CDR3 loop: CAWMGDRPTGELFF. The DNA of the CDR3 is TGTGCCTGGATGGGGGACAGGCCCACCGGGGAGCTGTTTTTT.

This clonotype appeared a few times. V usage is TRBV11-2 and J usage is TRBJ1-4; D might be TRBD1 (5 bases). V dropped 4 bases and J dropped 4 bases, with 22 bases sitting between them. Germline lookup yields CDR1 SGHAT and CDR2 FQNNGV. The CDR3 extends over 18 amino acids. CDR3 nucleotides: TGTGCCAGCAGCTCGTTCACTCCGGAGGGGAACCTTAATGAAAAACTGTTTTTT. Encoded protein: CASSSFTPEGNLNEKLFF.

Concerning this clonotype itself: This may stem from a read error, because a much larger clone lies one nucleotide away. V gene TRBV12-3 or TRBV12-4 combines with J gene TRBJ2-7, with a possible D match to TRBD2 (5 bases). This CDR3 comprises 14 residues. CDR3 amino acids: CASSPRGNSCEQYF. CDR3 DNA sequence: TGTGCCAGCAGTCCCCGAGGGAACTCCTGCGAGCAGTACTTC.

The J gene is TRBJ2-5, the V gene TRBV5-1, with D tentatively TRBD1 (6 bases). Germline CDR1 reads SGHRS; CDR2 reads YFSETQ. This CDR3 region has 17 residues. V was pared by 4 bases and J by 2 bases, with 21 bases between. The CDR3 loop is CASSRLRGGELQETQYF. In DNA form, the CDR3 reads TGCGCCAGCAGCCGTCTTCGTGGGGGCGAACTACAAGAGACCCAGTACTTC.

This sequence joins TRBV5-1 and TRBJ1-1, with D tentatively TRBD1 (5 bases). The CDR3 is made up of 15 amino acids. Germline V CDR1 and CDR2: SGHRS, YFSETQ. Trimming took off 2 bases at V and 0 bases at J, with 11 bases between the two ends. This chain's CDR3 is CASSLDSQMNTEAFF. CDR3 sequence (DNA): TGCGCCAGCAGCTTAGACAGCCAGATGAACACTGAAGCTTTCTTT. The full variable domain, rest sourced from reference TRBV5-1 and TRBJ1-1, is KAGVTQTPRYLIKTRGQQVTLSCSPISGHRSVSWYQQTPGQGLQFLFEYFSETQRNKGNFPGRFSGRQFSNSRSEMNVSTLELGDSALYLCASSLDSQMNTEAFFGQGTRLTVV.

This clonotype was observed a handful of times. The chain employs TRBV12-3 or TRBV12-4 and TRBJ2-7; D remains ambiguous. The CDR3 spans 12 residues. The V end was cut by 6 bases, the J end by 2 bases, with 8 bases between. This chain's CDR3 is CASRISPYEQYF. The CDR3 DNA sequence: TGTGCCAGCAGGATCTCCCCCTACGAGCAGTACTTC.

The sample holds a few counts of this clonotype. J is TRBJ2-2 and V is TRBV12-3 or TRBV12-4, with D possibly TRBD1 on 6 matching bases. This CDR3 has 15 amino acids. V was cut by 6 bases and J by 3 bases, with 14 bases left in between. CDR3 protein: CASSTTQGYTGELFF. The CDR3 region has the DNA TGTGCCAGCAGCACAACACAGGGATACACCGGGGAGCTGTTTTTT.

This clonotype was found many times. The rearrangement uses TRBV7-9 and TRBJ2-7; TRBD2 aligns across 13 bases. Per germline, CDR1 SEHNR and CDR2 FQNEAQ (reference sequence). V shed 3 bases, J shed 6 bases, and the junction held 5 bases outside the gene matches. The CDR3 is 15 residues long. As DNA, the CDR3 is TGTGCCAGCAGCTTTACTAGCGGGAGGGTTTCCGAGCAGTACTTC. Translation: CASSFTSGRVSEQYF.

A few counts support this clonotype. The chain employs TRBV7-8 and TRBJ1-1, with a tentative D call TRBD1 (5 bases). Germline V gene data show CDR1 as SGHVS and CDR2 as FQNEAQ. V was cut by 6 bases and J by 3 bases, with 14 bases left in between. This CDR3 has 14 residues. For the CDR3, the DNA is TGTGCCAGCAGTTCAATAACAGGTTACACTGAAGCTTTCTTT. This sequence encodes CASSSITGYTEAFF.